The clone carrying this T cell receptor beta chain was counted ten times or more. Its cognate antigen is unknown. Time point specified: newly diagnosed GD, antithyroid drugs for less than 3 months. TCR sequences were obtained from RNA taken from PBMCs. An endocrinology unit in Xi'an, China, supplied the patients. This entry comes from a study of regulatory T cells in long-lasting Graves disease. Overall study findings and caveats: A reduction in accuracy may have resulted from the small sample size.

Arm-PCR of CDR3 regions with iRepertoire HTBI primers generated TCR beta libraries. TCRdb fed the multiplex PCR reads into MiXCR, producing one record per CDR3 protein. The table includes approximately 300,000 distinct CDR3 sequences, 18% detected once. Material: peripheral blood mononuclear cells (PBMCs), obtained at new diagnosis, from a patient treated with antithyroid drugs. This sequence was found in a female donor with Graves disease.

This CDR3 reads CASSYGAAGGSTDTQYF. The CDR3 DNA sequence: TGTGCCAGCAGTTACGGGGCGGCAGGGGGAAGCACAGATACGCAGTATTTT. This rearrangement joins TRBV6-4 to TRBJ2-3; 7 nucleotides line up with TRBD1. Germline V lookup: CDR1 MRHNA, CDR2 SNTAGT. CDR3 length: 17 residues. V was pared by 5 bases and J by 0 bases, with 11 bases of the junction left unmatched.